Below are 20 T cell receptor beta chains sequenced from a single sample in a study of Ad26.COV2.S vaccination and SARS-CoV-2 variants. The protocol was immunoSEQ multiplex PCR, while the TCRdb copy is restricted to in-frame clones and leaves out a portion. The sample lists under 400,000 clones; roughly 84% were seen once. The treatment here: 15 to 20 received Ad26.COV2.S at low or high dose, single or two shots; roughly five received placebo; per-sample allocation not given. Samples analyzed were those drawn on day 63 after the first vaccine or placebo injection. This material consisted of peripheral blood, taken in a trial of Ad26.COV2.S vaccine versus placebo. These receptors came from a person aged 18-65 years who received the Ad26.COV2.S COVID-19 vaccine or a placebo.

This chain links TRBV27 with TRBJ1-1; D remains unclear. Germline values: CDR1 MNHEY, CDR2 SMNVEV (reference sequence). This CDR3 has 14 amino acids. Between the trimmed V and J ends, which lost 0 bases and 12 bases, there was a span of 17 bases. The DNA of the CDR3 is TGTGCCAGCAGTTTATCCCCCCCGGGGAGGGAAACTTTCTTT. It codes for CASSLSPPGRETFF.

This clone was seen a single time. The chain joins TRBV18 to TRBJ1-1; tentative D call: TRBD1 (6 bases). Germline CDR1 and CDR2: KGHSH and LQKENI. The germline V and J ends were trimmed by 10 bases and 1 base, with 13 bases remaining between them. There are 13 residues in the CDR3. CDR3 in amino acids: CATYKGQNTEAFF. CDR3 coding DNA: TGTGCCACCTATAAGGGACAGAACACTGAAGCTTTCTTT.

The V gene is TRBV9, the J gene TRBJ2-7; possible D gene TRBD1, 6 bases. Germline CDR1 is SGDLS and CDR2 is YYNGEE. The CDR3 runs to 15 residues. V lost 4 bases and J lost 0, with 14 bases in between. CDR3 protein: CASSFRDTLSYEQYF. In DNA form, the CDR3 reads TGTGCCAGCAGCTTCCGGGACACCCTCTCCTACGAGCAGTACTTC.

CDR3 amino acids: CSVATGLGETQYF. Written as DNA, the CDR3 is TGCAGCGTAGCAACAGGGTTGGGAGAGACCCAGTACTTC. The J gene is TRBJ2-5, the V gene TRBV29-1; TRBD1 is a possible D gene (6 bases). The V end lost 6 bases, the J end lost 4 bases, and 15 bases lay between the germline ends. Looked up from germline, CDR1 is SQVTM and CDR2 is ANQGSEA. There are 13 residues in the CDR3.

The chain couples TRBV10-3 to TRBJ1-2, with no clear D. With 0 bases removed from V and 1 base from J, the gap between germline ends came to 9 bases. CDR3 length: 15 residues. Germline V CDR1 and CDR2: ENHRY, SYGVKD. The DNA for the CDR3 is TGTGCCATCAGTGAGTCGGTGACGGATAACTATGGCTACACCTTC. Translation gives CAISESVTDNYGYTF.

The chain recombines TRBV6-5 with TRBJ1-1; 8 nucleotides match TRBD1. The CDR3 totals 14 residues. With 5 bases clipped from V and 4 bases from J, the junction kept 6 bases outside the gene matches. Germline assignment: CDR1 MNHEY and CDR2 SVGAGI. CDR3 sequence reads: CASSRVTGATEAFF. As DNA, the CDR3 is TGTGCCAGCAGTCGTGTGACAGGGGCCACTGAAGCTTTCTTT.

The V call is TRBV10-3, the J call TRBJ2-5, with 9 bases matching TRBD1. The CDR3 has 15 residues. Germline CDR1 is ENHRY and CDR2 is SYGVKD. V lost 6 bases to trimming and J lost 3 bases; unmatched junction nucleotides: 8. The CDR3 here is CAIRAGTGREETQYF. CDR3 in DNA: TGTGCCATCAGAGCCGGGACAGGGCGTGAAGAGACCCAGTACTTC.

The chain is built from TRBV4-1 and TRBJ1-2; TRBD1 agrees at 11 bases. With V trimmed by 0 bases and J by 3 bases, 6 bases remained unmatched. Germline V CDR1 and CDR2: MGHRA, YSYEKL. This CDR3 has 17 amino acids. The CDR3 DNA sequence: TGCGCCAGCAGCCAAGACTCCTCGGACAGGGGGCACTATGGCTACACCTTC. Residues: CASSQDSSDRGHYGYTF.

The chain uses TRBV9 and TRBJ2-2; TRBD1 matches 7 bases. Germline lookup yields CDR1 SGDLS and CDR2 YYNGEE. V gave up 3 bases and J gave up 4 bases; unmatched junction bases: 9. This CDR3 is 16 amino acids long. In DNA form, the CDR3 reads TGTGCCAGCAGCGATACGACAGGGACCGCCACCGGGGAGCTGTTTTTT. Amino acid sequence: CASSDTTGTATGELFF.

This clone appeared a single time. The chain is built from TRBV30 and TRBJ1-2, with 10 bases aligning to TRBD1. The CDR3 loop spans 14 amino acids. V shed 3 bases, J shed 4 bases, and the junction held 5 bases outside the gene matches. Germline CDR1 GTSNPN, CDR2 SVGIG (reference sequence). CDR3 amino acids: CAWSGTGAPYGYTF. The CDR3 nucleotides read TGTGCCTGGAGCGGGACAGGGGCCCCCTATGGCTACACCTTC.

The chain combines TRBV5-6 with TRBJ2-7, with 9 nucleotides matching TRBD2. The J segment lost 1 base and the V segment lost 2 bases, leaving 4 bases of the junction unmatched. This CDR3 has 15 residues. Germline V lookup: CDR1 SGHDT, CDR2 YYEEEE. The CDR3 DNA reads TGTGCCAGCAGCTTAGCGGGGGGCCTTTCCTACGAGCAGTACTTC. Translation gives CASSLAGGLSYEQYF.

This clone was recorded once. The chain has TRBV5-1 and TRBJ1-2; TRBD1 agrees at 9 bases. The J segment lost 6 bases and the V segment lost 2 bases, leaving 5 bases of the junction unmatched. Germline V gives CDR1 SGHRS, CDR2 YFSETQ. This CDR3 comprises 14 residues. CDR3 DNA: TGCGCCAGCAGCTTCCGACAGGGGGACGATGGCTACACCTTC. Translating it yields CASSFRQGDDGYTF.

CDR3 nucleotides: TGTGCCAGCAGAGTGGTAGGGGCAACTAATGAAAAACTGTTTTTT. Translation gives CASRVVGATNEKLFF. This chain joins TRBV27 and TRBJ1-4, with D possibly TRBD1 on 5 matching bases. CDR1 and CDR2 (germline): MNHEY, SMNVEV (reference sequence). The CDR3 totals 15 residues. V shed 6 bases and J shed 0 bases, with 11 bases lying between them.

The CDR3 here is CASSHEFLVLAQHF. The CDR3 bases are TGCGCCAGCAGCCATGAGTTCTTAGTCTTGGCCCAGCATTTT. The chain has TRBV5-1 and TRBJ1-5, with D unclear. The CDR3 has 14 residues. Trimming took 4 bases from V and 11 from J, leaving 19 bases between them. The germline gives CDR1 SGHRS, CDR2 YFSETQ.

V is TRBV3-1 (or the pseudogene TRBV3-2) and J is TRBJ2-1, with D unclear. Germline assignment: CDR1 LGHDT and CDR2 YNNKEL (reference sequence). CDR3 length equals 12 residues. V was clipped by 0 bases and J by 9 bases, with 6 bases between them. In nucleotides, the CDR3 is TGTGCCAGCAGCCAAGATGTTGCTGAGCAGTTCTTC. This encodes CASSQDVAEQFF.

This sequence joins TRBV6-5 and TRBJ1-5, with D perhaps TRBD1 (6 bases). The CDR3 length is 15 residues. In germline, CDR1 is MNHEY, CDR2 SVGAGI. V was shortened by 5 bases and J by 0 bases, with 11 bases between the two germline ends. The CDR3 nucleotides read TGTGCCAGCAGTCGAACAGGGATTAGCAATCAGCCCCAGCATTTT. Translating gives CASSRTGISNQPQHF.

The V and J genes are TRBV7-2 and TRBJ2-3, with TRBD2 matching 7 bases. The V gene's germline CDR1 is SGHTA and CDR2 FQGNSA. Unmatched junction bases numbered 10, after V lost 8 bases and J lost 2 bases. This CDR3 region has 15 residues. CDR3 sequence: CASGPGLPITDTQYF. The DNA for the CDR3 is TGTGCCAGCGGACCGGGACTACCTATCACAGATACGCAGTATTTT.

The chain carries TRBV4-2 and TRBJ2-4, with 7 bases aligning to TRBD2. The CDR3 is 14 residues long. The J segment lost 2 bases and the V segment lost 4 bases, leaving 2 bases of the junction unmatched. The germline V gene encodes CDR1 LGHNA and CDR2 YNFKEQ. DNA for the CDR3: TGTGCCAGCAGCCGGGGGGGTTCCAAAAACATTCAGTACTTC. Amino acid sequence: CASSRGGSKNIQYF.

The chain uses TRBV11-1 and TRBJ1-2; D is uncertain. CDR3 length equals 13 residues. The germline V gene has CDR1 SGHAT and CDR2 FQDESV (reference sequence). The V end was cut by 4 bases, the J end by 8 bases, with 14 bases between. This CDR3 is CASSYSLSGGYTF. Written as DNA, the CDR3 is TGTGCCAGCAGCTACAGCCTCTCCGGGGGCTACACCTTC.

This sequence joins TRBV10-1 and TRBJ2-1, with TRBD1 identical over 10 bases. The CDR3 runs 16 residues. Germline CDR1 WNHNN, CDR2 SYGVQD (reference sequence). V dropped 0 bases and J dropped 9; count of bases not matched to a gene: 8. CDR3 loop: CASSESRDRGQSEQFF. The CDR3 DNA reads TGCGCCAGCAGTGAGTCCCGGGACAGGGGCCAGAGTGAGCAGTTCTTC.